This section outlines one TCR beta chain sequence together with its context. This record comes from a study of CD8 T cells in Susac syndrome. An amount of RNA that ranged from about 0.45 to 1 ug was reverse transcribed with random hexamers. TCRdb reprocessed the immunoSEQ multiplex PCR reads with MiXCR, giving one entry per CDR3 protein. The sample holds around 200,000 distinct CDR3 sequences, approximately 95% seen once. From blood CD8+ and CD4+ T cells, TCR beta sequences were generated. TEMRA cells were FACS-enriched and CD8+ and CD4+ T cells negatively isolated. The sample taken for sequencing was CD8+ T cells from PBMCs. The TCR originated in a human donor with Susac syndrome.

In DNA, the CDR3 is TGCGCCAGCAGCCGTCCCACTAGCGGAGCCACAGATACGCAGTATTTT. This encodes CASSRPTSGATDTQYF. The chain is built from TRBV4-1 and TRBJ2-3, with 8 bases that match TRBD2. This CDR3 is built from 16 residues. Germline V gene sequence: CDR1 MGHRA, CDR2 YSYEKL. V dropped 4 bases and J dropped 2; count of bases not matched to a gene: 8.